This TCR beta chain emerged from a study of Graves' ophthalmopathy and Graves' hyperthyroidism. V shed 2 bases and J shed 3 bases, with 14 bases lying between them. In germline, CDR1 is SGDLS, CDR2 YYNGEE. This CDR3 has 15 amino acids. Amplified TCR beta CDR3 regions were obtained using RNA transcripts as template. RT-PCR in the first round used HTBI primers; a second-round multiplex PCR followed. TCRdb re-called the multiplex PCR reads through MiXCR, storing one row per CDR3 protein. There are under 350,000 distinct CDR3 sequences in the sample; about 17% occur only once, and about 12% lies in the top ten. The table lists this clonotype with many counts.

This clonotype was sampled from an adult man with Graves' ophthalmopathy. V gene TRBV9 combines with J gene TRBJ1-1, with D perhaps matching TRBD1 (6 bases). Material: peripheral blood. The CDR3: CASSVRDIVDTEAFF. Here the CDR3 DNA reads TGTGCCAGCAGCGTCCGGGACATAGTTGACACTGAAGCTTTCTTT.